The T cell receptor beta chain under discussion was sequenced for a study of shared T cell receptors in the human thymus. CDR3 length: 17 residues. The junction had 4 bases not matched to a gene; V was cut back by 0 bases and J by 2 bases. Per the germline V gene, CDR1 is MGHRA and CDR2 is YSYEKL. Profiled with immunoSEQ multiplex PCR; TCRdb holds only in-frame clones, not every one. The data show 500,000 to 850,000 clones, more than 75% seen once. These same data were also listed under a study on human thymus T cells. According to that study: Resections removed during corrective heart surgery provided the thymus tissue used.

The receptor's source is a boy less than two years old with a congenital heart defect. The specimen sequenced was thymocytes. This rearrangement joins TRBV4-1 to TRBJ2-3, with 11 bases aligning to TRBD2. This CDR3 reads CASSQELLAGVTDTQYF. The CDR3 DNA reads TGCGCCAGCAGCCAAGAACTACTAGCGGGAGTCACAGATACGCAGTATTTT.